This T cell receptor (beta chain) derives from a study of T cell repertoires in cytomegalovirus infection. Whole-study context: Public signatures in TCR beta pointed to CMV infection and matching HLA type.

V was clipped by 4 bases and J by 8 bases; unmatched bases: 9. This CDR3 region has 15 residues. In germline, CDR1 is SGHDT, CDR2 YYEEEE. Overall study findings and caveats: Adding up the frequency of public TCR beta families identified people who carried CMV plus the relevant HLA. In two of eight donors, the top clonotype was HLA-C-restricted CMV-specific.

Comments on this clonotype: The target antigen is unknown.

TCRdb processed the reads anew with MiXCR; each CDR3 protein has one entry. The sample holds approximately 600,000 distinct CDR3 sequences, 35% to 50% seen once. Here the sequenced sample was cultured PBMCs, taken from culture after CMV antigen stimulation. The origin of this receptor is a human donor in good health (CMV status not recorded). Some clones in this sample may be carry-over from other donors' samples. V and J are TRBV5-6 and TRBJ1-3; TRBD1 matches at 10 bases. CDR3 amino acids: CASSITWTGGDTIYF. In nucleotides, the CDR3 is TGTGCCAGCAGCATAACATGGACAGGGGGGGACACCATATATTTT.